One and the same sample provided the 28 T cell receptor beta chains below, sequenced in a study of T cell clones after liver transplantation. The repertoire was sequenced with immunoSEQ multiplex PCR; TCRdb's copy has only in-frame clones and lacks some. The sample has approximately 11,000 clones; 71% are singletons. The sequencing used CD4+ T cells from blood, collected approximately 30 months after liver transplant. The receptors come from a human patient who received a liver transplant. Some T cells could come from the graft donor.

By share of the sample, this clone is medium-sized. The rearrangement links TRBV10-2 to TRBJ1-2, with TRBD1 identical over 7 bases. This CDR3 region has 13 residues. Germline V gives CDR1 WSHSY, CDR2 SAAADI. V was clipped by 0 bases and J by 5 bases; unmatched bases: 0. The CDR3 DNA follows: TGCGCCAGCAGTGAGTCGACAGGGTATGGCTACACCTTC. Translated, it gives CASSESTGYGYTF.

V usage is TRBV10-3 and J usage is TRBJ2-7, with a tentative D call TRBD1 (6 bases). The CDR3 consists of 14 residues. V was clipped by 7 bases and J by 0 bases, with 13 bases between them. The germline V gene has CDR1 ENHRY and CDR2 SYGVKD. CDR3 loop: CAITQDRNSYEQYF. The CDR3 region has the DNA TGTGCCATCACCCAGGACAGAAACTCCTACGAGCAGTACTTC.

This clone showed up just once. The chain uses TRBV11-2 and TRBJ2-1; 10 nucleotides align to TRBD2. V trimming: 4 bases; J trimming: 12 bases; junction bases outside the gene matches: 18. The CDR3 is 17 amino acids. From germline, CDR1 is SGHAT and CDR2 FQNNGV. CDR3 DNA sequence: TGTGCCAGCAGCTCAACTAGCGGGGAGCCCCTACTCGGAGTGCAGTTCTTC. Protein product: CASSSTSGEPLLGVQFF.

This clone is categorized as large. V is TRBV6-5 and J is TRBJ1-2; maybe TRBD1 (6 bases). CDR3 length: 15 residues. The germline V gene encodes CDR1 MNHEY and CDR2 SVGAGI. V lost 0 bases and J lost 7, with 15 bases in between. DNA for the CDR3: TGTGCCAGCAGTTACTCCACAGGGACGGCCGCTGGCTACACCTTC. Its protein is CASSYSTGTAAGYTF.

By sample fraction, this clone is large. The chain combines TRBV6-4 with TRBJ2-1; D gene unclear. The CDR3 is 16 amino acids. V lost 4 bases and J 3 bases, leaving 16 bases between the germline ends. Germline CDR1 MRHNA, CDR2 SNTAGT. The CDR3, as DNA: TGTGCCAGCAGTGCCCGGCCCAGCTCCGACTACAATGAGCAGTTCTTC. This gives the protein CASSARPSSDYNEQFF.

The gene calls are TRBV19 and TRBJ1-5; TRBD1 is a possible D gene (6 bases). The germline CDR1 and CDR2 sequences are LNHDA and SQIVND (reference sequence). The CDR3 is 15 residues long. V lost 2 bases and J lost 4, with 12 bases in between. The CDR3 DNA reads as TGTGCCAGTAGTATAATGACAGGTGCGAATCAGCCCCAGCATTTT. It encodes CASSIMTGANQPQHF.

This chain joins TRBV5-6 and TRBJ2-5; maybe TRBD1 (5 bases). CDR3 length: 13 residues. The germline V and J ends were trimmed by 7 bases and 4 bases, with 14 bases remaining between them. Looked up from germline, CDR1 is SGHDT and CDR2 is YYEEEE. The CDR3 DNA follows: TGTGCCAGCGTTAACTGGGGCGGAGAGACCCAGTACTTC. This codes for CASVNWGGETQYF.

About this clone: Sequence at one end of the junction differs from germline and may be a read error. The rearrangement joins TRBV6-6 to TRBJ2-2; D remains ambiguous. Germline V lookup: CDR1 MNHNY, CDR2 SVGAGI (reference sequence). This CDR3 has 15 amino acids. CDR3 DNA: TGTGCCAGCAGTAACTCCGGGCCGAACACCGGGGAGCTGTTTTTT. Translated: CASSNSGPNTGELFF.

For the CDR3, the DNA is TGTGCCAGCAGCATCATGACTAGCGGGGGTTTCATCGAGCAGTTCTTC. Protein: CASSIMTSGGFIEQFF. The rearrangement joins TRBV5-6 to TRBJ2-1; 12 nucleotides agree with TRBD2. Germline CDR1 SGHDT, CDR2 YYEEEE. Trimming cost V 4 bases and J 10 bases; bases outside gene matches: 12. The CDR3 contains 16 residues.

This chain joins TRBV5-1 and TRBJ1-1; D gene uncertain. Trimming removed 4 bases from V and 1 base from J, with 8 bases in between. Germline V gene data show CDR1 as SGHRS and CDR2 as YFSETQ. The CDR3 has 13 residues. In nucleotides, the CDR3 is TGCGCCAGCAGCCTCCCTGGGAACACTGAAGCTTTCTTT. Translation: CASSLPGNTEAFF.

This clone occurred a few times. The chain links TRBV6-5 to TRBJ2-7; no clear D gene. CDR1 is MNHEY, CDR2 SVGAGI, per germline. CDR3 length equals 12 residues. V gave up 6 bases and J gave up 7 bases, with 13 bases separating them. The CDR3 region is CASRSQLREQYV. In DNA, the CDR3 is TGTGCCAGCAGGTCACAGCTTCGGGAGCAGTACGTC.

V and J are TRBV6-1 and TRBJ2-3, with 10 bases aligning to TRBD2. Germline V gene data show CDR1 as MNHNS and CDR2 as SASEGT. V was clipped by 2 bases and J by 4 bases; unmatched bases: 0. This CDR3 is built from 14 residues. Here the CDR3 DNA reads TGTGCCAGCAGTGAACTAGCGGGAGCAGATACGCAGTATTTT. Residues: CASSELAGADTQYF.

In its sample, this clone was seen a few times. The chain is built from TRBV7-2 and TRBJ2-5; TRBD2 aligns across 10 bases. The trim removed 4 bases at V and 5 bases at J, leaving 10 bases unmatched. CDR1 and CDR2 (germline): SGHTA, FQGNSA. CDR3 length: 16 residues. This CDR3 is CASSSNLAGARETQYF. CDR3 DNA sequence: TGTGCCAGCAGCTCGAATCTAGCGGGAGCACGTGAGACCCAGTACTTC.

V gene TRBV7-9 combines with J gene TRBJ2-1; a weak D match, TRBD1 (6 bases). The CDR3 is 16 amino acids. Germline V gene lookup returns CDR1 SEHNR and CDR2 FQNEAQ (reference sequence). With 6 bases removed from V and 10 bases from J, the gap between germline ends came to 25 bases. DNA for the CDR3: TGTGCCAGCAGGAAAACCGCCCGGGACACCGGGCGGGAGCAGTTCTTC. As protein: CASRKTARDTGREQFF.

This clone is classed as medium-sized. The chain combines TRBV5-6 with TRBJ2-7; D call uncertain. This CDR3 has 12 amino acids. The V end was cut by 3 bases, the J end by 3 bases, with 7 bases between. Germline CDR1 SGHDT, CDR2 YYEEEE. DNA for the CDR3: TGTGCCAGCAGCTCTAGACACTACGAGCAGTACTTC. As protein: CASSSRHYEQYF.

The chain carries TRBV10-3 and TRBJ2-1; D is tentatively TRBD1 or TRBD2 (5 bases each). The germline V and J ends were trimmed by 2 bases and 1 base, with 18 bases remaining between them. This CDR3 has 18 residues. Germline V gives CDR1 ENHRY, CDR2 SYGVKD. The chain's CDR3 is CAISEGGYPPRSYNEQFF. The DNA for the CDR3 is TGTGCCATCAGTGAGGGGGGATATCCTCCCCGATCCTACAATGAGCAGTTCTTC.

The chain carries TRBV4-1 and TRBJ2-7, with D perhaps being TRBD1 or TRBD2 (5 bases each). The CDR3 loop spans 15 amino acids. Germline lookup yields CDR1 MGHRA and CDR2 YSYEKL. V was trimmed by 0 bases and J by 2 bases, leaving 11 bases between them. The CDR3 spells CASSQDGTETYEQYF. CDR3 bases: TGCGCCAGCAGCCAAGATGGGACCGAAACCTACGAGCAGTACTTC.

This clone was recorded a few times. V is TRBV6-5 and J is TRBJ2-6; unclear D gene. Germline V lookup: CDR1 MNHEY, CDR2 SVGAGI. The ends were cut back, 6 bases at V and 4 bases at J, with 10 bases in the middle. The CDR3 spans 14 residues. This CDR3 reads CASSQLGGANVLTF. CDR3 bases: TGTGCCAGCAGCCAGTTGGGGGGGGCCAACGTCCTGACTTTC.

The rearrangement joins TRBV18 to TRBJ2-2, with 11 positions matching TRBD2. J was trimmed by 4 bases and V by 0 bases; bases with no gene match: 13. Germline-derived CDR1 and CDR2 are KGHSH and LQKENI. The CDR3 sequence is 20 residues long. The CDR3 region has the DNA TGTGCCAGCTCACCACCCGTTCGCAAGACTAGCGGGAAGAGCACCGGGGAGCTGTTTTTT. Amino acid sequence: CASSPPVRKTSGKSTGELFF.

The V gene is TRBV5-1, the J gene TRBJ2-7; TRBD1 agrees at 9 bases. The V and J ends lost 3 bases and 3 bases, in that order; junction bases with no gene match: 7. CDR3 length: 15 residues. The germline gives CDR1 SGHRS, CDR2 YFSETQ. CDR3 loop: CASSSPGQGFYEQYF. CDR3 bases: TGCGCCAGCAGCTCACCGGGACAGGGATTCTACGAGCAGTACTTC.

This rearrangement joins TRBV19 to TRBJ1-5; D remains ambiguous. In germline, CDR1 is LNHDA, CDR2 SQIVND (reference sequence). This CDR3 has 13 amino acids. The V and J ends lost 5 bases and 3 bases respectively, with 8 bases between them. Here the CDR3 reads CASSVPNNQPQHF. CDR3 DNA: TGTGCCAGTAGTGTGCCGAACAATCAGCCCCAGCATTTT.

This rearrangement joins TRBV28 to TRBJ2-7, with D tentatively TRBD1 (8 bases). The germline V gene encodes CDR1 MDHEN and CDR2 SYDVKM. The CDR3 has 16 residues. Trimming shortened V by 4 bases and J by 1 base, and 17 bases separated the two germline ends. The DNA of the CDR3 is TGTGCCAGCAGTTCCGAGCGGGACAGGCTATCCTACGAGCAGTACTTC. This sequence encodes CASSSERDRLSYEQYF. The entire variable domain, with the rest obtained from reference TRBV28 and TRBJ2-7, is as follows: DVKVTQSSRYLVKRTGEKVFLECVQDMDHENMFWYRQDPGLGLRLIYFSYDVKMKEKGDIPEGYSVSREKKERFSLILESASTNQTSMYLCASSSERDRLSYEQYFGPGTRLTVT.

This chain links TRBV11-2 with TRBJ2-3, with 8 bases lining up with TRBD2. Per germline, CDR1 SGHAT and CDR2 FQNNGV. The V gene end was trimmed by 2 bases and the J gene end by 4 bases; junction bases not matched to a gene: 5. This CDR3 is 15 amino acids long. The CDR3 sequence is CASSLYPGGPDTQYF. The CDR3, as DNA: TGTGCCAGCAGCTTATACCCGGGAGGGCCAGATACGCAGTATTTT. The full variable domain, in which reference TRBV11-2 and TRBJ2-3 provide the parts outside the CDR3, is EAGVAQSPRYKIIEKRQSVAFWCNPISGHATLYWYQQILGQGPKLLIQFQNNGVVDDSQLPKDRFSAERLKGVDSTLKIQPAKLEDSAVYLCASSLYPGGPDTQYFGPGTRLTVL.

The chain has TRBV7-2 and TRBJ1-2; D may be TRBD1 (5 bases). The germline V gene has CDR1 SGHTA and CDR2 FQGNSA. V was trimmed by 6 bases and J by 6 bases, leaving 5 bases between them. The CDR3 consists of 10 residues. CDR3 nucleotide sequence: TGTGCCAGCAGGGGGGATGGCTACACCTTC. As protein: CASRGDGYTF.

The chain has TRBV7-9 and TRBJ2-1, with a tentative D call TRBD2 (6 bases). The CDR3 runs to 17 residues. V was trimmed by 3 bases and J by 2 bases, leaving 17 bases between them. The V gene's germline CDR1 is SEHNR and CDR2 FQNEAQ (reference sequence). CDR3 sequence reads: CASSFPLGGETYNEQFF. CDR3 nucleotide sequence: TGTGCCAGCAGCTTTCCCCTCGGGGGAGAAACCTACAATGAGCAGTTCTTC.

In this sample, this clone is large. The J gene is TRBJ1-2, the V gene TRBV6-5; no clear D gene. Germline assignment: CDR1 MNHEY and CDR2 SVGAGI. Trimming cost V 6 bases and J 4 bases, with 18 bases left between them. The CDR3 contains 15 residues. CDR3 region: CASSHEEFSRYGYTF. The CDR3 region has the DNA TGTGCCAGCAGCCACGAGGAATTCTCTCGCTATGGCTACACCTTC.

The V call is TRBV6-5, the J call TRBJ1-5, with 12 bases that match TRBD1. Germline loops: CDR1 MNHEY, CDR2 SVGAGI. V lost 6 bases and J lost 6; bases outside the gene matches: 3. The CDR3 runs to 14 residues. The CDR3 DNA reads TGTGCCAGCAGGCCGGGACAGGGGGCTCAGCCCCAGCATTTT. It encodes CASRPGQGAQPQHF.

V is TRBV7-9 and J is TRBJ2-1; 7 bases fit TRBD1. CDR1 and CDR2 from the germline V gene are SEHNR and FQNEAQ (reference sequence). The CDR3 length is 17 residues. With 4 bases clipped from V and 1 base from J, the junction kept 10 bases outside the gene matches. CDR3 amino acids: CASSSPLTGESYNEQFF. The CDR3 DNA reads as TGTGCCAGCAGCTCGCCGCTAACAGGGGAATCCTACAATGAGCAGTTCTTC. Full variable domain (missing parts from reference TRBV7-9 and TRBJ2-1): DTGVSQNPRHKITKRGQNVTFRCDPISEHNRLYWYRQTLGQGPEFLTYFQNEAQLEKSRLLSDRFSAERPKGSFSTLEIQRTEQGDSAMYLCASSSPLTGESYNEQFFGPGTRLTVL.